This TCR beta chain was captured by sequencing in a study of T cell changes during pregnancy in multiple sclerosis. V shed 5 bases, J shed 1 base, and the junction held 1 base outside the gene matches. CDR1 GTSNPN and CDR2 SVGIG come from the germline V gene (reference sequence). This CDR3 spans 12 amino acids. The repertoire was sequenced with immunoSEQ multiplex PCR; TCRdb's copy has only in-frame clones and lacks some. The table shows tens of thousands of clones, with 90% to 95% occurring only once. This receptor was obtained from a female donor with multiple sclerosis, enrolled in a pregnancy study. Sequencing used CD4+ T cells from peripheral blood mononuclear cells, obtained before pregnancy. V usage is TRBV30 and J usage is TRBJ1-2; 7 bases fit TRBD1. The CDR3 DNA is TGTGCCTGGCAGGGGGGTAACTATGGCTACACCTTC. This sequence encodes CAWQGGNYGYTF.